These 30 T cell receptor beta chains originate from one sample sequenced in a study of T cell responses to AZD1222 COVID-19 vaccine (dated by TCRdb to 2020 to 2023). Preparation of the library involved the immunoSEQ multiplex PCR assay. Here the immuneACCESS table is served through TCRdb, limited to in-frame sequences with V and J called. Missing clones are a known gap in these copies; in checked studies unresolved V genes cover under half, and the rest lacks a known reason. For this sample there are 250,000 to 300,000 clones; almost 95% appear just once. Clones ranked in the top ten supply roughly 0.51% of the sample. The meaning of the sample's time point label: about 28 days (+/-7) after the second vaccine dose. Sample: peripheral blood, taken 28 days after the second AZD1222 dose. These receptor sequences come from an adult who received the AZD1222 COVID-19 vaccine.

This sequence joins TRBV29-1 and TRBJ2-1, with D hard to call. Trimming shortened V by 4 bases and J by 1 base, and 11 bases separated the two germline ends. Germline loops: CDR1 SQVTM, CDR2 ANQGSEA. The length of the CDR3 is 14 residues. The CDR3 bases are TGCAGCGTTGTTAGGCCTAGTTCCTACAATGAGCAGTTCTTC. Its protein product is CSVVRPSSYNEQFF.

The chain recombines TRBV6-2 or TRBV6-3 with TRBJ2-7; D could derive from TRBD1 or TRBD2 (5 bases each). The CDR3 loop spans 13 amino acids. Germline V gives CDR1 MNHEY, CDR2 SVGEGT. Trimming removed 6 bases at V and 3 bases at J, with 12 bases between. The CDR3 sequence is CASSFGTDYEQYF. The CDR3 bases are TGTGCCAGCAGCTTTGGGACCGACTACGAGCAGTACTTC.

The rearrangement uses TRBV7-8 and TRBJ2-2, with 8 bases matching TRBD2. Germline values: CDR1 SGHVS, CDR2 FQNEAQ. V gave up 1 base and J gave up 9 bases; unmatched junction bases: 16. This CDR3 comprises 18 residues. CDR3 DNA sequence: TGTGCCAGCAGCTTAGAAGTCTCCGTCAGCGGGAGATTCAGGGAGCTGTTTTTT. Its translation is CASSLEVSVSGRFRELFF.

This chain links TRBV5-4 with TRBJ2-5; D assignment may be TRBD1 or TRBD2 (7 bases each). The CDR3 consists of 16 residues. V dropped 3 bases and J dropped 5 bases, with 20 bases sitting between them. Germline V lookup: CDR1 SGHNT, CDR2 YYREEE (reference sequence). Here the CDR3 DNA reads TGTGCCAGCAGCTCTGCCCAGGGGGGGCGTTGGGAGACCCAGTACTTC. It is translated as CASSSAQGGRWETQYF.

J is TRBJ2-3 and V is TRBV9; the match to TRBD2 covers 12 bases. The CDR3 covers 16 residues. CDR1 is SGDLS and CDR2 is YYNGEE in the germline V gene. V was clipped by 4 bases and J by 2 bases; unmatched bases: 5. The CDR3 here is CASSPRTSGATDTQYF. The DNA of the CDR3 is TGTGCCAGCAGCCCCCGGACTAGCGGGGCCACAGATACGCAGTATTTT.

The rearrangement joins TRBV5-1 to TRBJ2-1; 16 bases match TRBD2. The CDR3 totals 17 residues. J gave up 4 bases and V 3 bases, and 4 bases lay outside the gene matches. Germline V lookup: CDR1 SGHRS, CDR2 YFSETQ. The CDR3 reads CASSSGLAGGQYNEQFF. In DNA, the CDR3 is TGCGCCAGCAGCTCGGGACTAGCGGGGGGGCAGTACAATGAGCAGTTCTTC.

The chain has TRBV18 and TRBJ2-3, with 8 positions matching TRBD2. V dropped 3 bases and J dropped 6; count of bases not matched to a gene: 5. The CDR3 length is 14 residues. Germline assignment: CDR1 KGHSH and CDR2 LQKENI. In DNA, the CDR3 is TGTGCCAGCTCACCGGTAGCGGGGACGGATACGCAGTATTTT. Its translation: CASSPVAGTDTQYF.

This chain links TRBV3-1 (or the pseudogene TRBV3-2) with TRBJ2-2; D is uncertain. V was pared by 1 base and J by 6 bases, with 6 bases between. CDR3 length: 13 residues. The germline V gene has CDR1 LGHDT and CDR2 YNNKEL (reference sequence). The CDR3 DNA reads as TGTGCCAGCAGCCAAGTCCAGGCCGGGGAGCTGTTTTTT. This translates into CASSQVQAGELFF.

This rearrangement joins TRBV18 to TRBJ2-2; 9 nucleotides align to TRBD1. Germline-derived CDR1 and CDR2 are KGHSH and LQKENI. The CDR3 runs 16 residues. After removal of 0 bases from V and 5 bases from J, the junction contained 4 bases not matched to a gene. CDR3 amino acids: CASSPPATGGTGELFF. CDR3 nucleotide sequence: TGTGCCAGCTCACCACCGGCGACAGGGGGTACCGGGGAGCTGTTTTTT.

This clone was detected once. The gene calls are TRBV12-3 or TRBV12-4 and TRBJ2-3; a possible D gene is TRBD2 (7 bases). Trimming removed 3 bases from V and 10 bases from J, with 14 bases in between. This CDR3 has 13 residues. The CDR3, as DNA: TGTGCCAGCAGTTTTTCCCGGGGGGCCCCGCAGTATTTT. Its protein is CASSFSRGAPQYF.

The chain recombines TRBV7-3 with TRBJ2-2; TRBD2 is a possible D gene (5 bases). The germline V gene has CDR1 SGHTA and CDR2 FQGTGA. The CDR3 is 12 amino acids. The V and J ends lost 4 bases and 7 bases respectively, with 7 bases between them. The CDR3 here is CASSSEVGELFF. CDR3 nucleotide sequence: TGTGCCAGCAGCTCGGAGGTCGGGGAGCTGTTTTTT.

V is TRBV6-5 and J is TRBJ1-3; TRBD1 is a possible D gene (5 bases). V lost 5 bases and J 2 bases, leaving 7 bases between the germline ends. The CDR3 extends over 13 amino acids. Germline lookup yields CDR1 MNHEY and CDR2 SVGAGI. Here the CDR3 DNA reads TGTGCCAGCAGTACAGGCACTGGAAACACCATATATTTT. Amino acid sequence: CASSTGTGNTIYF.

The chain carries TRBV30 and TRBJ1-5; D remains ambiguous. This CDR3 contains 16 residues. V lost 2 bases and J 0 bases, leaving 14 bases between the germline ends. CDR1 is GTSNPN, CDR2 SVGIG, per germline (reference sequence). DNA for the CDR3: TGTGCCTGGAGTAAAATGGGCCTGGGTAGCAATCAGCCCCAGCATTTT. Translation: CAWSKMGLGSNQPQHF.

This clone was seen a single time. V usage is TRBV19 and J usage is TRBJ1-2; TRBD1 aligns across 8 bases. V was clipped by 5 bases and J by 3 bases; unmatched bases: 2. CDR1 and CDR2 (germline): LNHDA, SQIVND (reference sequence). The CDR3 length is 13 residues. CDR3 sequence reads: CASSQTGDYGYTF. CDR3 bases: TGTGCCAGTAGTCAGACAGGGGACTATGGCTACACCTTC.

The CDR3 DNA sequence: TGTGCCAGCAGTTTATCAGTGCGAGGCACCGGGGAGCTGTTTTTT. Protein sequence: CASSLSVRGTGELFF. The rearrangement uses TRBV27 and TRBJ2-2; D is unresolved. Germline V CDR1 and CDR2: MNHEY, SMNVEV (reference sequence). CDR3 size: 15 residues. Trimming pared 0 bases from V and 4 bases from J, leaving 9 bases between.

V usage is TRBV5-8 and J usage is TRBJ1-6, with D hard to call. Trimming stripped 0 bases from V and 7 bases from J, with 11 bases between. This CDR3 has 15 amino acids. The germline V gene has CDR1 SGHTS and CDR2 YDEGEE. CDR3 sequence (DNA): TGTGCCAGCAGCTTGGGGAGGACGGGGAATTCACCCCTCCACTTT. As protein: CASSLGRTGNSPLHF.

This chain uses TRBV5-5 with TRBJ1-3; TRBD1 matches 7 bases. Germline V gene data show CDR1 as SGHKS and CDR2 as YYEKEE (reference sequence). The CDR3 consists of 15 residues. The J segment lost 4 bases and the V segment lost 4 bases, leaving 8 bases of the junction unmatched. The CDR3 DNA sequence: TGTGCCAGCAGCGTCGGGCAGGGGGACGGAAACACCATATATTTT. This gives the protein CASSVGQGDGNTIYF.

The V call is TRBV3-1 (or the pseudogene TRBV3-2), the J call TRBJ2-7; TRBD1 agrees at 7 bases. CDR1 is LGHDT, CDR2 YNNKEL, per germline (reference sequence). This CDR3 has 14 residues. The V segment lost 3 bases and the J segment 4 bases; nucleotides outside the gene matches: 6. CDR3 residues: CASSQSLQGYEQYF. In DNA form, the CDR3 reads TGTGCCAGCAGCCAGTCCTTACAGGGGTACGAGCAGTACTTC.

The rearrangement uses TRBV15 and TRBJ1-4; 8 nucleotides line up with TRBD1. The CDR3 consists of 16 residues. Trimming cost V 8 bases and J 0 bases; bases outside gene matches: 8. Per germline, CDR1 LNHNV and CDR2 YYDKDF (reference sequence). The CDR3 is CATGPDREPTNEKLFF. The CDR3 DNA is TGTGCCACCGGCCCGGACAGGGAACCAACTAATGAAAAACTGTTTTTT.

This chain joins TRBV3-1 (or the pseudogene TRBV3-2) and TRBJ2-1, with TRBD2 identical over 13 bases. The CDR3 length is 15 residues. Germline CDR1 and CDR2: LGHDT and YNNKEL (reference sequence). With V trimmed by 2 bases and J by 7 bases, 2 bases remained unmatched. CDR3: CASSQTSGGANEQFF. The DNA of the CDR3 is TGTGCCAGCAGCCAAACTAGCGGGGGGGCTAATGAGCAGTTCTTC.

The chain recombines TRBV14 with TRBJ2-3; D is undetermined. CDR3 length: 11 residues. The germline V and J ends were trimmed by 3 bases and 6 bases, with 4 bases remaining between them. In germline, CDR1 is SGHDN, CDR2 FVKESK. The CDR3: CASSQADTQYF. CDR3 bases: TGTGCCAGCAGCCAGGCCGATACGCAGTATTTT.

This chain links TRBV12-2 with TRBJ2-2; no check of the table's D call, TRBD2, against the DNA was made. TRBV12-2 is reported as a pseudogene. The CDR3 contains 15 residues. CDR3 nucleotide sequence: TGTGCAAGTCGTCGCGGGGTGGCAGGCACCGGGGAGCTGTTTTTT. Translation gives CASRRGVAGTGELFF.

This chain uses TRBV5-1 with TRBJ2-7; the match to TRBD1 covers 9 bases. Trimming at V came to 6 bases and at J to 0 bases, leaving 7 bases not matched to a gene. The length of the CDR3 is 15 residues. Germline V gene data show CDR1 as SGHRS and CDR2 as YFSETQ. The DNA for the CDR3 is TGCGCCAGCACCTCACAGACAGGGGGCTCCTACGAGCAGTACTTC. Its protein product is CASTSQTGGSYEQYF.

The chain recombines TRBV7-3 with TRBJ2-1; D uncertain. Trimming shortened V by 4 bases and J by 8 bases, and 12 bases separated the two germline ends. The CDR3 is 13 amino acids. Germline CDR1 reads SGHTA; CDR2 reads FQGTGA. The chain's CDR3 is CASSSPPTHEQFF. The CDR3 DNA reads as TGTGCCAGCAGCTCCCCCCCAACCCATGAGCAGTTCTTC.

The rearrangement uses TRBV5-4 and TRBJ1-3, with D maybe TRBD1 (5 bases). The CDR3 is made up of 15 amino acids. Trimming pared 2 bases from V and 1 base from J, leaving 10 bases between. Germline assignment: CDR1 SGHNT and CDR2 YYREEE (reference sequence). CDR3 nucleotide sequence: TGTGCCAGCAGCTTAATGGGGGTTTCTGGAAACACCATATATTTT. Protein: CASSLMGVSGNTIYF.

The rearrangement uses TRBV5-1 and TRBJ2-6, with TRBD1 identical over 7 bases. This CDR3 has 14 residues. Germline-derived CDR1 and CDR2 are SGHRS and YFSETQ. The V gene end was trimmed by 5 bases and the J gene end by 2 bases; junction bases not matched to a gene: 1. The CDR3 DNA follows: TGCGCCAGCAGAGACAGGGCTGGGGCCAACGTCCTGACTTTC. It encodes CASRDRAGANVLTF.

V usage is TRBV24-1 and J usage is TRBJ2-3; perhaps D is TRBD1 or TRBD2 (5 bases each). Trimming stripped 2 bases from V and 2 bases from J, with 19 bases between. This CDR3 has 18 residues. In germline, CDR1 is KGHDR, CDR2 SFDVKD. DNA for the CDR3: TGTGCCACCAGTGATTCCCCGGGACCAGGAACTTACACAGATACGCAGTATTTT. This codes for CATSDSPGPGTYTDTQYF.

The rearrangement links TRBV28 to TRBJ1-1; TRBD1 matches at 9 bases. The CDR3 spans 13 residues. With 5 bases clipped from V and 10 bases from J, the junction kept 8 bases outside the gene matches. Per the germline V gene, CDR1 is MDHEN and CDR2 is SYDVKM. As DNA, the CDR3 is TGTGCCAGCAGTCTAGGGACAGGGATCGGAGCTTTCTTT. It encodes CASSLGTGIGAFF.

This chain uses TRBV7-9 with TRBJ2-1; D is unresolved. Trimming removed 5 bases from V and 7 bases from J, with 6 bases in between. This CDR3 comprises 11 residues. CDR1 and CDR2 from the germline V gene are SEHNR and FQNEAQ (reference sequence). CDR3 residues: CASSRLNEQFF. CDR3 bases: TGTGCCAGCAGCCGCCTTAATGAGCAGTTCTTC.

This clone was seen a handful of times. This chain connects TRBV6-5 to TRBJ1-6; D is undetermined. The V gene's germline CDR1 is MNHEY and CDR2 SVGAGI. The length of the CDR3 is 12 residues. V lost 6 bases and J 6 bases, leaving 6 bases between the germline ends. The CDR3 DNA reads TGTGCCAGCAGAGCCGGTAATTCACCCCTCCACTTT. This translates into CASRAGNSPLHF.